Listed below are T cell receptor beta chains from one sample, sequenced in a study of Ad26.COV2.S vaccination and SARS-CoV-2 variants. Measured with immunoSEQ multiplex PCR; TCRdb has only the in-frame clones, and not every one. The data show about 350,000 clones, 88% seen once. The source was peripheral blood, collected in a trial of Ad26.COV2.S vaccine versus placebo. Receptors were obtained from a person aged 18 to 65 who received the Ad26.COV2.S COVID-19 vaccine or a placebo. Each CDR3 is given with its conserved first and last residue. The D gene is left open where the match is weak. Size values are once, few and many counts, or a class for expanded clones, and some rows have none.

d_call: TRBD1
clone_size: NA
j_call: TRBJ2-3
v_call: TRBV6-5
cdr3_nt: TGTGCCAGCAGTTCGACAGGGTGGGGTCAGGATACGCAGTATTTT
cdr3_aa: CASSSTGWGQDTQYF

d_call: NA
clone_size: NA
j_call: TRBJ2-1
v_call: TRBV2
cdr3_nt: TGTGCCAGCAACCCCTCGGAGACAGATTACAATGAGCAGTTCTTC
cdr3_aa: CASNPSETDYNEQFF

d_call: NA
clone_size: NA
j_call: TRBJ2-7
v_call: TRBV27
cdr3_nt: TGTGCCAGCAGTTTCTTCTCCGGGGTCGCGGTCGAGCAGTACTTC
cdr3_aa: CASSFFSGVAVEQYF

d_call: TRBD1
clone_size: NA
j_call: TRBJ2-1
v_call: TRBV11-2
cdr3_nt: TGTGCCAGCAGCTTGCCAGGGGGTGTTGAGCAGTTCTTC
cdr3_aa: CASSLPGGVEQFF

d_call: NA
clone_size: NA
j_call: TRBJ1-1
v_call: TRBV9
cdr3_nt: TGTGCCAGCAGCGTAGGGCTGGGGGCAGGTAGCACTGAAGCTTTCTTT
cdr3_aa: CASSVGLGAGSTEAFF

d_call: NA
clone_size: NA
j_call: TRBJ1-1
v_call: TRBV19
cdr3_nt: TGTGCCAGTAGCCTAGGGTTGGCCTCCACTGAAGCTTTCTTT
cdr3_aa: CASSLGLASTEAFF

d_call: NA
clone_size: NA
j_call: TRBJ2-7
v_call: TRBV19
cdr3_nt: TGTGCCAGTAGTATGGACAGAGCCTACGAGCAGTACTTC
cdr3_aa: CASSMDRAYEQYF

d_call: NA
clone_size: NA
j_call: TRBJ2-3
v_call: TRBV5-8
cdr3_nt: TGTGCCAGCAGCTTCCCGAGCCGGGGGACAGATACGCAGTATTTT
cdr3_aa: CASSFPSRGTDTQYF

d_call: NA
clone_size: NA
j_call: TRBJ1-1
v_call: TRBV5-4
cdr3_nt: TGTGCCAGCAGCTTGGAGGTGGGTAACACTGAAGCTTTCTTT
cdr3_aa: CASSLEVGNTEAFF

d_call: NA
clone_size: NA
j_call: TRBJ1-5
v_call: TRBV4-1
cdr3_nt: TGCGCCAGCAGCCAAGATTTTGGGTCCGAGGGCAATCAGCCCCAGCATTTT
cdr3_aa: CASSQDFGSEGNQPQHF

d_call: NA
clone_size: NA
j_call: TRBJ1-5
v_call: TRBV4-1
cdr3_nt: TGCGCCAGCAGCCAAGTTTCCCCCAGTGGGAATCAGCCCCAGCATTTT
cdr3_aa: CASSQVSPSGNQPQHF

d_call: TRBD1
clone_size: NA
j_call: TRBJ1-2
v_call: TRBV10-3
cdr3_nt: TGTGCCATCAGTGAGTCTAGGACAGGGGTCAGTGGCTACACCTTC
cdr3_aa: CAISESRTGVSGYTF

d_call: NA
clone_size: NA
j_call: TRBJ2-7
v_call: TRBV20-1
cdr3_nt: TGCAGTGCTAGACAGGCCTACGAGCAGTACTTC
cdr3_aa: CSARQAYEQYF

d_call: TRBD1
clone_size: NA
j_call: TRBJ1-2
v_call: TRBV3-1/TRBV3-2
cdr3_nt: TGTGCCAGCAGCCAGAGGGACAGGTTAAACTATGGCTACACCTTC
cdr3_aa: CASSQRDRLNYGYTF

d_call: TRBD2
clone_size: NA
j_call: TRBJ2-7
v_call: TRBV7-3
cdr3_nt: TGTGCCAGCAGCCGACTAGCGGCTACGTCCGAGCAGTACTTC
cdr3_aa: CASSRLAATSEQYF

d_call: TRBD1
clone_size: NA
j_call: TRBJ1-1
v_call: TRBV6-2/TRBV6-3
cdr3_nt: TGTGCCAGCAGCCGTCCCGGGACAGGCTTGAACACTGAAGCTTTCTTT
cdr3_aa: CASSRPGTGLNTEAFF

d_call: NA
clone_size: NA
j_call: TRBJ2-7
v_call: TRBV18
cdr3_nt: TGTGCCAGCTCACCACGGAAGGGCGACTACGAGCAGTACTTC
cdr3_aa: CASSPRKGDYEQYF

d_call: NA
clone_size: NA
j_call: TRBJ2-3
v_call: TRBV19
cdr3_nt: TGTGCCAGTAGTTCCCCGACCCCCCGGGACCCCGGTAGTACGCAGTATTTT
cdr3_aa: CASSSPTPRDPGSTQYF

d_call: NA
clone_size: NA
j_call: TRBJ2-2
v_call: TRBV7-8
cdr3_nt: TGTGCCAGCCGAGGCGAGGGACAAGAATGGAGGACCGGGGAGCTGTTTTTT
cdr3_aa: CASRGEGQEWRTGELFF

d_call: NA
clone_size: once
j_call: TRBJ1-2
v_call: TRBV7-2
cdr3_nt: TGTGCCAGCAGCTTAGCGCAGGCTCGAGACTATGGCTACACCTTC
cdr3_aa: CASSLAQARDYGYTF

d_call: NA
clone_size: NA
j_call: TRBJ1-1
v_call: TRBV12-3/TRBV12-4
cdr3_nt: TGTGCCAGCAGTTCTACAGGAAACACTGAAGCTTTCTTT
cdr3_aa: CASSSTGNTEAFF

d_call: TRBD1
clone_size: NA
j_call: TRBJ2-2
v_call: TRBV4-1
cdr3_nt: TGCGCCAGCAGAACCAACAGGGGGCTAACCGGGGAGCTGTTTTTT
cdr3_aa: CASRTNRGLTGELFF

d_call: NA
clone_size: NA
j_call: TRBJ2-2
v_call: TRBV3-1/TRBV3-2
cdr3_nt: TGTGCCAGCAGCCCGTACGAGGGTGCCGGGGAGCTGTTTTTT
cdr3_aa: CASSPYEGAGELFF

d_call: TRBD1
clone_size: NA
j_call: TRBJ2-3
v_call: TRBV5-4
cdr3_nt: TGTGCCAGCAGCGCCGGGACAGGGGCCCTCCCCACAGATACGCAGTATTTT
cdr3_aa: CASSAGTGALPTDTQYF

d_call: TRBD1
clone_size: NA
j_call: TRBJ2-7
v_call: TRBV7-9
cdr3_nt: TGTGCCAGCAGCTCAACCTCCGGGACAGGGCTCTACGAGCAGTACTTC
cdr3_aa: CASSSTSGTGLYEQYF

d_call: NA
clone_size: NA
j_call: TRBJ1-3
v_call: TRBV27
cdr3_nt: TGTGCCAGCAGTTTATCGAATGCCAGGGCGAGCTCTGGAAACACCATATATTTT
cdr3_aa: CASSLSNARASSGNTIYF

d_call: NA
clone_size: NA
j_call: TRBJ2-7
v_call: TRBV5-5
cdr3_nt: TGTGCCAGCAGCTTGCCGACAGCCTACTACGAGCAGTACTTC
cdr3_aa: CASSLPTAYYEQYF

d_call: NA
clone_size: NA
j_call: TRBJ2-3
v_call: TRBV20-1
cdr3_nt: TGCAGTGCGGGTGGCACAGATACGCAGTATTTT
cdr3_aa: CSAGGTDTQYF

d_call: TRBD2
clone_size: NA
j_call: TRBJ2-2
v_call: TRBV4-1
cdr3_nt: TGCGCCAGCAGCCAACCTAGCGGGAGGGCGAACACCGGGGAGCTGTTTTTT
cdr3_aa: CASSQPSGRANTGELFF

d_call: TRBD1
clone_size: NA
j_call: TRBJ1-6
v_call: TRBV30
cdr3_nt: TGTGCCTGGAGGACACCTAGACAGGGCCTACACTATAATTCACCCCTCCACTTT
cdr3_aa: CAWRTPRQGLHYNSPLHF

d_call: TRBD1
clone_size: NA
j_call: TRBJ1-5
v_call: TRBV27
cdr3_nt: TGTGCCAGCAGTGCCCGGACAGGGAAAGACAATCAGCCCCAGCATTTT
cdr3_aa: CASSARTGKDNQPQHF

d_call: NA
clone_size: NA
j_call: TRBJ1-5
v_call: TRBV27
cdr3_nt: TGTGCCAGCAGTTTTGGGGTAAGGGGCCCGGACCAGCCCCAGCATTTT
cdr3_aa: CASSFGVRGPDQPQHF

d_call: TRBD1
clone_size: NA
j_call: TRBJ2-1
v_call: TRBV30
cdr3_nt: TGTGCCCAGAAAAAGGGACAGTACAATGAGCAGTTCTTC
cdr3_aa: CAQKKGQYNEQFF

d_call: NA
clone_size: NA
j_call: TRBJ2-7
v_call: TRBV6-1
cdr3_nt: TGTGCCAGCAGTGAAGGAGGCACCTACGAGCAGTACTTC
cdr3_aa: CASSEGGTYEQYF

d_call: NA
clone_size: NA
j_call: TRBJ2-7
v_call: TRBV11-3
cdr3_nt: TGTGCCAGCAGCTTCGGATCTGCAGGGTTCTACGAGCAGTACTTC
cdr3_aa: CASSFGSAGFYEQYF

d_call: NA
clone_size: NA
j_call: TRBJ2-5
v_call: TRBV27
cdr3_nt: TGTGCCAGCAGCTTGGGGGGGCAGACCCAGTACTTC
cdr3_aa: CASSLGGQTQYF

d_call: NA
clone_size: NA
j_call: TRBJ2-7
v_call: TRBV9
cdr3_nt: TGTGCCAGCAGCGTAGGGGCTAGCGCCCACTCCTACGAGCAGTACTTC
cdr3_aa: CASSVGASAHSYEQYF

d_call: TRBD2
clone_size: NA
j_call: TRBJ2-3
v_call: TRBV14
cdr3_nt: TGTGCCAGCAGCCGGCAAGCGGGGGGAGTCACAGATACGCAGTATTTT
cdr3_aa: CASSRQAGGVTDTQYF

d_call: NA
clone_size: NA
j_call: TRBJ1-2
v_call: TRBV19
cdr3_nt: TGTGCCAGTAGTCTTCGACAGACCTATGGCTACACCTTC
cdr3_aa: CASSLRQTYGYTF

d_call: TRBD2
clone_size: NA
j_call: TRBJ2-2
v_call: TRBV11-3
cdr3_nt: TGTGCCAGCAGCCAAGGGACTAGCGGGAGGGCAAACACCGGGGAGCTGTTTTTT
cdr3_aa: CASSQGTSGRANTGELFF

d_call: NA
clone_size: NA
j_call: TRBJ1-1
v_call: TRBV9
cdr3_nt: TGTGCCAGCAGCGGACGCTCAGGGTTACGCACTGAAGCTTTCTTT
cdr3_aa: CASSGRSGLRTEAFF

d_call: NA
clone_size: NA
j_call: TRBJ1-1
v_call: TRBV7-8
cdr3_nt: TGTGCCAGCAGCTTAGTTGGCAGGGCTCACACTGAAGCTTTCTTT
cdr3_aa: CASSLVGRAHTEAFF

d_call: TRBD1
clone_size: NA
j_call: TRBJ1-5
v_call: TRBV9
cdr3_nt: TGTGCCAGCAGCGCTTCGAGGGGGCTCGGGCAGCCCCAGCATTTT
cdr3_aa: CASSASRGLGQPQHF

d_call: TRBD1
clone_size: NA
j_call: TRBJ2-2
v_call: TRBV19
cdr3_nt: TGTGCCAGTAGTATTATAGGGGGCACCTCCGGGGAGCTGTTTTTT
cdr3_aa: CASSIIGGTSGELFF

d_call: TRBD1
clone_size: NA
j_call: TRBJ2-2
v_call: TRBV9
cdr3_nt: TGTGCCAGCAGCCTTCACGGGGGACAGGGAGGCACCGGGGAGCTGTTTTTT
cdr3_aa: CASSLHGGQGGTGELFF

d_call: NA
clone_size: NA
j_call: TRBJ2-7
v_call: TRBV14
cdr3_nt: TGTGCCAGCAGCCAACCATCTGCCCCCAGGAGAAACGAGCAGTACTTC
cdr3_aa: CASSQPSAPRRNEQYF

d_call: NA
clone_size: once
j_call: TRBJ2-1
v_call: TRBV5-6
cdr3_nt: TGTGCCAGCAGCCCGGCCGGCCTCAATGAGCAGTTCTTC
cdr3_aa: CASSPAGLNEQFF

d_call: NA
clone_size: NA
j_call: TRBJ1-6
v_call: TRBV6-4
cdr3_nt: TGTGCCAGCAGTGAGTCCCGGACACCGTTTAATTCACCCCTCCACTTT
cdr3_aa: CASSESRTPFNSPLHF

d_call: TRBD2
clone_size: NA
j_call: TRBJ2-3
v_call: TRBV10-3
cdr3_nt: TGTGCCATCAGTGAACGGACTAGCGGGTCGGGGGATACGCAGTATTTT
cdr3_aa: CAISERTSGSGDTQYF

d_call: NA
clone_size: NA
j_call: TRBJ2-7
v_call: TRBV5-4
cdr3_nt: TGTGCCAGCAGCTTGGCCTCAGGGGCCTACGAGCAGTACTTC
cdr3_aa: CASSLASGAYEQYF

d_call: NA
clone_size: NA
j_call: TRBJ2-7
v_call: TRBV10-3
cdr3_nt: TGTGCCATCAGCTTTTCATACAGGGCCCACGAGCAGTACTTC
cdr3_aa: CAISFSYRAHEQYF

d_call: TRBD1
clone_size: once
j_call: TRBJ2-1
v_call: TRBV5-4
cdr3_nt: TGTGCCAGCAGCCGGACAGGGGATTATGAGCAGTTCTTC
cdr3_aa: CASSRTGDYEQFF

d_call: TRBD1
clone_size: once
j_call: TRBJ2-7
v_call: TRBV30
cdr3_nt: TGTGCCTGGAGTCCGAGGGTTGGACAGGGGGGGTACGAGCAGTACTTC
cdr3_aa: CAWSPRVGQGGYEQYF

d_call: NA
clone_size: few
j_call: TRBJ2-1
v_call: TRBV28
cdr3_nt: TGTGCCAGCCTCTCGGCGGGACAGACTTACAATGAGCAGTTCTTC
cdr3_aa: CASLSAGQTYNEQFF